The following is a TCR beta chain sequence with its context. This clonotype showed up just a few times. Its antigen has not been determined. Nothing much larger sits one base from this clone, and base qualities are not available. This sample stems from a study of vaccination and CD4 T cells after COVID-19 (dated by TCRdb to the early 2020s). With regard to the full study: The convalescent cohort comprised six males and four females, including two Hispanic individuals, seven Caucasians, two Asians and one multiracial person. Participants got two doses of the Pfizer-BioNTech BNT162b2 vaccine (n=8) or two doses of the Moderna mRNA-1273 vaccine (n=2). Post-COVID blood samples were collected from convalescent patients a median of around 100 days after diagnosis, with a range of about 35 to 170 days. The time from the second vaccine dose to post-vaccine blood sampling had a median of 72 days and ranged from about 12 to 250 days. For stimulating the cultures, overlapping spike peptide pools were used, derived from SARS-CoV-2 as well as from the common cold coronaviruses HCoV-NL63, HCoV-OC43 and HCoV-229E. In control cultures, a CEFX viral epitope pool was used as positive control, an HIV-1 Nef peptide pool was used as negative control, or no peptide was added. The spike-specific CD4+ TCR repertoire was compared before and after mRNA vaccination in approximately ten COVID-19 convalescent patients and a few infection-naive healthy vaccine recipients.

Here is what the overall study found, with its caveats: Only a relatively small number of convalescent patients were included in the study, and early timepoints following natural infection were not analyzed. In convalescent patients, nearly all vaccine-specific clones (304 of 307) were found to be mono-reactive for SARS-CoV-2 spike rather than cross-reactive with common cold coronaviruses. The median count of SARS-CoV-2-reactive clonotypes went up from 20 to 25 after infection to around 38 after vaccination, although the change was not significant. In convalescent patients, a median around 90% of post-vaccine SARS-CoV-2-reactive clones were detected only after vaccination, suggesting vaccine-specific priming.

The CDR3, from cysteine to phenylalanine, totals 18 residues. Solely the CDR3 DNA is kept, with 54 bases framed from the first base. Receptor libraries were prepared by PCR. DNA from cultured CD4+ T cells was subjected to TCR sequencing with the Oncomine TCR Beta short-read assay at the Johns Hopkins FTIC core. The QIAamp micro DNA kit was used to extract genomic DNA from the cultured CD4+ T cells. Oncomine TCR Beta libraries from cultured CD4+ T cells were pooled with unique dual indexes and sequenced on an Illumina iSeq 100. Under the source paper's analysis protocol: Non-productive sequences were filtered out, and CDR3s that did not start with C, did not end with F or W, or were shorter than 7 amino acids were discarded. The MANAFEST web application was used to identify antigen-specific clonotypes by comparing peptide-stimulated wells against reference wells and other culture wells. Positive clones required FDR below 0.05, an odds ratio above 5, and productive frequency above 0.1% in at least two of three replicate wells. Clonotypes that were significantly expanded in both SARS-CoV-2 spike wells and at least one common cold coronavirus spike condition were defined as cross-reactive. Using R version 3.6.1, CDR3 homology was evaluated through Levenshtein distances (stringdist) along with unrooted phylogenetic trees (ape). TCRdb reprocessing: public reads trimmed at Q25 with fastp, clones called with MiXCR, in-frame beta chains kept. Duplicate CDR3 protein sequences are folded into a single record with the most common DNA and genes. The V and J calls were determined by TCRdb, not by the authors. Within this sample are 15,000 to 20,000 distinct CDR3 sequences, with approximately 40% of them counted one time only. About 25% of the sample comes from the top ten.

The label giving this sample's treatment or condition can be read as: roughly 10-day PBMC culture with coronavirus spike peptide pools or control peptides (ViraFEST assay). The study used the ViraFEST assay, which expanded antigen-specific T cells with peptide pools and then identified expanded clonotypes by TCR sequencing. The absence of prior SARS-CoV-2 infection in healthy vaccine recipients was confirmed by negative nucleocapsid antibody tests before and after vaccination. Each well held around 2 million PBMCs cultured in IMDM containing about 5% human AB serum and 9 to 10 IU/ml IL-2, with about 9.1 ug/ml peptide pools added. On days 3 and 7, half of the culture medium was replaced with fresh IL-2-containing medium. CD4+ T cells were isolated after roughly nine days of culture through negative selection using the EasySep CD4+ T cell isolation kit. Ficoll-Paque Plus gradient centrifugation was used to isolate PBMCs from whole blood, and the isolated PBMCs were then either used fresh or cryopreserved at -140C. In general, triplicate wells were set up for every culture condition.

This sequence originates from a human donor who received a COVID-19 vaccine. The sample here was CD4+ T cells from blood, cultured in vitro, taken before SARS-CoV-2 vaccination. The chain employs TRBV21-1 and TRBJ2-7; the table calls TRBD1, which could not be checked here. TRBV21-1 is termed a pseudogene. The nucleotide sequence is TGTGCCAGCAGCAAAAGGGACAGGGGGCCAAACCTCTCCTACGAGCAGTACTTC. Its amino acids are CASSKRDRGPNLSYEQYF.